The table lists the clone carrying this T cell receptor beta chain with many counts. RNA transcripts were the source from which TCR beta CDR3 regions were amplified. First-round RT-PCR relied on HTBI primers, and a second-round multiplex PCR came next. TCRdb passed the multiplex PCR reads through MiXCR, listing each CDR3 protein once. The sample contains about 500,000 distinct CDR3 sequences, 39% of which appear only once. Germline V gene sequence: CDR1 SGHTA, CDR2 FQGNSA. This CDR3 has 13 residues. The trim removed 5 bases at V and 2 bases at J, leaving 3 bases unmatched. The sample is drawn from a study of Graves' ophthalmopathy and Graves' hyperthyroidism.

This TCR came from an adult man with Graves' hyperthyroidism. The rearrangement links TRBV7-2 to TRBJ2-7, with 7 bases aligning to TRBD2. Sequencing input: peripheral blood or thyroid tissue (not recorded which). CDR3 sequence: CASSQTSAYEQYF. The CDR3, as DNA: TGTGCCAGCAGCCAAACTAGCGCCTACGAGCAGTACTTC.